One and the same sample provided the 6 T cell receptor beta chains below, sequenced in a study of blood T cells in healthy people across ages (dated by TCRdb to the mid-2010s). Receptor libraries were prepared by 5' RACE. TCRdb lists the instrument as Illumina HiSeq 2500. The second PCR ran for roughly 6 to 11 cycles and used a J-beta primer mix along with a sample-barcoded 5' primer. The public reads were run again by TCRdb, first through fastp at Q25 and then through MiXCR, and only productive beta chains were kept. Each CDR3 protein appears once, grouped with its most common genes and DNA. This sample has some 850,000 distinct CDR3 sequences in its table, and about 26% of those were observed once. Of the sample, 2.5% to 3.5% falls within the top ten clones. These data were also reused for a study on T cells of mothers and their children.

What was sequenced was blood. The source is a boy younger than 18 in good health.

The chain combines TRBV9 with TRBJ2-5, with 11 bases aligning to TRBD2. V was pared by 4 bases and J by 2 bases, with 7 bases of the junction left unmatched. The CDR3 is 16 residues long. Germline CDR1 reads SGDLS; CDR2 reads YYNGEE. The DNA for the CDR3 is TGTGCCAGCAGCAGACGACTAGCGGGGCGTCAAGAGACCCAGTACTTC. This sequence encodes CASSRRLAGRQETQYF.

The genes are TRBV5-1 and TRBJ2-1; no reliable D call. CDR1 and CDR2 from the germline V gene are SGHRS and YFSETQ. The CDR3 extends over 14 amino acids. Trimming took off 0 bases at V and 5 bases at J, with 9 bases between the two ends. CDR3 sequence: CASSLAGTNNEQFF. The DNA of the CDR3 is TGCGCCAGCAGCTTGGCCGGAACGAACAATGAGCAGTTCTTC.

This clonotype has just a few counts. The rearrangement links TRBV6-1 to TRBJ1-1; unclear D gene. This CDR3 comprises 14 residues. V was pared by 2 bases and J by 1 base, with 8 bases between. Germline-derived CDR1 and CDR2 are MNHNS and SASEGT. The CDR3 nucleotides are TGTGCCAGCAGTGAATCGGGGAGGAACACTGAAGCTTTCTTT. It yields the protein CASSESGRNTEAFF.

This chain joins TRBV2 and TRBJ2-3; 10 bases fit TRBD2. Unmatched junction bases numbered 7, after V lost 2 bases and J lost 5 bases. The CDR3 loop spans 16 amino acids. From germline, CDR1 is SNHLY and CDR2 FYNNEI. CDR3 amino acids: CASSESGGASGDTQYF. In DNA, the CDR3 is TGTGCCAGCAGTGAAAGCGGGGGGGCCTCTGGAGATACGCAGTATTTT.

The chain has TRBV3-1 and TRBJ2-7, with 7 bases aligning to TRBD2. Losses at the gene ends were 4 bases for V and 6 bases for J; bases not matched to a gene: 9. Germline V gene lookup returns CDR1 LGHDT and CDR2 YNNKEL (reference sequence). CDR3 length: 14 residues. The CDR3 bases are TGTGCCAGCAGCCTTGGACTAGGCGGGGGCGAGCAGTACTTC. This gives the protein CASSLGLGGGEQYF.

A single count supports this clonotype. This chain connects TRBV23-1 to TRBJ1-2; D is unresolved. TRBV23-1 counts as an open reading frame of uncertain function. This CDR3 region has 13 residues. V lost 4 bases and J lost 4, with 10 bases in between. The CDR3 nucleotides are TGCGCCAGCAGTCCGAACCAGATCTATGGCTACACCTTC. Protein: CASSPNQIYGYTF.